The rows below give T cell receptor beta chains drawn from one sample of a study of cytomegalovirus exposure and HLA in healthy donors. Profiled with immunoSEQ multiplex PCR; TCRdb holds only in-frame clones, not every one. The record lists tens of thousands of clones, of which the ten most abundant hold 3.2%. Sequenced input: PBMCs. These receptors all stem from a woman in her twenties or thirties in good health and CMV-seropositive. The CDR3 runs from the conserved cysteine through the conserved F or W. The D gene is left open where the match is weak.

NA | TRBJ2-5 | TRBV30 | CAWTVGGSSQETQYF | TGTGCCTGGACCGTGGGGGGTTCCAGCCAAGAGACCCAGTACTTC
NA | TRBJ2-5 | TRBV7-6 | CASSFTGQETQYF | TGTGCCAGCAGCTTTACGGGGCAAGAGACCCAGTACTTC
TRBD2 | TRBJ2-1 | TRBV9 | CASSAPGLAGAEEQFF | TGTGCCAGCAGCGCCCCGGGACTAGCGGGGGCAGAGGAGCAGTTCTTC
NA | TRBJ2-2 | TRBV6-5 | CASSYGRRGTGELFF | TGTGCCAGCAGTTACGGGCGTCGGGGGACCGGGGAGCTGTTTTTT
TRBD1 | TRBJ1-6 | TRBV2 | CAIRRGTGASPLHF | TGTGCCATACGGAGAGGGACAGGGGCTTCACCCCTCCACTTT
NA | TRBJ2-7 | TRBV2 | CASSLRQGQYF | TGTGCCAGCAGTTTAAGACAAGGACAGTACTTC
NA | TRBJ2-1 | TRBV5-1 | CASSLGQGSLEQFF | TGCGCCAGCAGCTTGGGACAAGGCTCCTTAGAGCAGTTCTTC
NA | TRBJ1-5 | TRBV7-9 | CASSHNGQPQHF | TGTGCCAGCAGTCACAACGGGCAGCCCCAGCATTTT
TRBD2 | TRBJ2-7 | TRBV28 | CASVPSGSYEQYF | TGTGCCAGCGTACCTAGCGGGTCCTACGAGCAGTACTTC
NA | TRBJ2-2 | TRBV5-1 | CASSFNSGITGELFF | TGCGCCAGCAGCTTCAACTCAGGGATCACCGGGGAGCTGTTTTTT
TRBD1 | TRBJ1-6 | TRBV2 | CAILLDRGNSPLHF | TGTGCCATACTACTCGACAGGGGTAATTCACCCCTCCACTTT
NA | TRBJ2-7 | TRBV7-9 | CASSRVEYEQYF | TGTGCCTCGTCACGGGTGGAGTACGAGCAGTACTTC
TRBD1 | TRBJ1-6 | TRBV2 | CASSWTGSNSPLHF | TGTGCCAGCAGTTGGACAGGGTCGAATTCACCCCTCCACTTT
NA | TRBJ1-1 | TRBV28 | CASSPSGGANTEAFF | TGTGCCAGCAGCCCCTCCGGGGGGGCGAACACTGAAGCTTTCTTT
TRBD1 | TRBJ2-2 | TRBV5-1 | CASSRTGANTGELFF | TGCGCCAGCAGTAGGACAGGGGCCAACACCGGGGAGCTGTTTTTT
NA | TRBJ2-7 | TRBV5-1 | CASSLGQYEQYF | TGCGCCAGCAGCCTGGGACAATACGAGCAGTACTTC
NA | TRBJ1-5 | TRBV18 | CASSPSVGGNQPQHF | TGTGCCAGCTCACCGTCGGTGGGGGGTAACCAGCCCCAGCATTTT
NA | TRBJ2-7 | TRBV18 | CASSPGGTGTLYVQYF | TGTGCCAGCTCACCGGGAGGAACCGGGACGTTATACGTGCAGTACTTC
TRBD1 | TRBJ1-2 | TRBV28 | CASAGAGQGGGYGYTF | TGTGCCAGCGCTGGCGCGGGACAGGGGGGGGGCTATGGCTACACCTTC
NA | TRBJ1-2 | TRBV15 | CATSSGPYPYGYTF | TGTGCCACCAGCAGTGGCCCTTATCCCTATGGCTACACCTTC
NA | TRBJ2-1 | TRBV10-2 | CASSEIGGSYNEQFF | TGCGCCAGCAGTGAGATAGGGGGTTCCTACAATGAGCAGTTCTTC
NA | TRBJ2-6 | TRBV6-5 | CASTGGAGANVLTF | TGTGCCTCGACGGGGGGCGCTGGGGCCAACGTCCTGACTTTC
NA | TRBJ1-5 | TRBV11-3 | CASSLEGGQPQHF | TGTGCCAGCAGCTTAGAGGGAGGACAGCCCCAGCATTTT
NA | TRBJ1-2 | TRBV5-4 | CASSLPRTALYGYTF | TGTGCCAGCAGCCTCCCCCGGACAGCTTTATATGGCTACACCTTC
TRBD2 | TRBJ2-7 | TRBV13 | CASSLPSGRYEQYF | TGTGCCAGCAGCCTCCCTAGCGGGAGGTACGAGCAGTACTTC
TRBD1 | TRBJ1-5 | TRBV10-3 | CAIETGQGSNQPQHF | TGTGCCATCGAGACCGGACAGGGGAGCAATCAGCCCCAGCATTTT
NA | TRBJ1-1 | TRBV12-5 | CASGLDTGFAEAFF | TGTGCTAGTGGTTTGGATACAGGGTTCGCTGAAGCTTTCTTT
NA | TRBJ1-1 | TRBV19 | CASSMGYRNTEAFF | TGTGCCAGTAGTATGGGTTACAGAAACACTGAAGCTTTCTTT
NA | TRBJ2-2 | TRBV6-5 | CASSYLGMGTGELFF | TGTGCCAGCAGTTACCTCGGGATGGGCACCGGGGAGCTGTTTTTT
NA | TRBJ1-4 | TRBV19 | CASTKEPNNEKLFF | TGTGCCAGTACGAAGGAGCCGAATAATGAAAAACTGTTTTTT
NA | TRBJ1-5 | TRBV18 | CASSPLPGGSDQPQHF | TGTGCCAGCTCACCACTCCCGGGAGGCTCGGATCAGCCCCAGCATTTT
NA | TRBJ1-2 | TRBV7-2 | CASSSGIYGYTF | TGTGCCAGCAGCTCCGGGATCTATGGCTACACCTTC
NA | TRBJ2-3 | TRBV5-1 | CASSLGQGSDTQYF | TGCGCCAGCAGCTTGGGCCAGGGGTCAGATACGCAGTATTTT
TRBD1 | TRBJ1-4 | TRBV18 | CASSRQGSNEKLFF | TGTGCCAGCTCACGACAGGGGTCTAATGAAAAACTGTTTTTT
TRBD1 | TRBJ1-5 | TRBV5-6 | CASSQRTGGGNQPQHF | TGTGCCAGCAGCCAGAGGACAGGGGGCGGCAATCAGCCCCAGCATTTT
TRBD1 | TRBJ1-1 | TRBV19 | CASIPDRANTEAFF | TGTGCCAGTATTCCGGACAGGGCGAACACTGAAGCTTTCTTT
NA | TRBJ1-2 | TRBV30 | CALNTGPGGGYTF | TGTGCCTTAAATACAGGGCCTGGGGGAGGCTACACCTTC
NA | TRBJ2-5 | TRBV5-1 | CASRSRGGQETQYF | TGCGCCAGCAGGTCCAGAGGGGGTCAGGAGACCCAGTACTTC
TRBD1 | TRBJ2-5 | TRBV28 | CASSYMTGMVQETQYF | TGTGCCAGCAGCTATATGACAGGGATGGTTCAAGAGACCCAGTACTTC
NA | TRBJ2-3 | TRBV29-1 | CSVVSSSTDTQYF | TGCAGCGTTGTGAGTTCTAGCACAGATACGCAGTATTTT
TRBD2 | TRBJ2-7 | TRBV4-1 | CASSQDLAATYEQYF | TGCGCCAGCAGCCAAGATCTAGCGGCAACATACGAGCAGTACTTC